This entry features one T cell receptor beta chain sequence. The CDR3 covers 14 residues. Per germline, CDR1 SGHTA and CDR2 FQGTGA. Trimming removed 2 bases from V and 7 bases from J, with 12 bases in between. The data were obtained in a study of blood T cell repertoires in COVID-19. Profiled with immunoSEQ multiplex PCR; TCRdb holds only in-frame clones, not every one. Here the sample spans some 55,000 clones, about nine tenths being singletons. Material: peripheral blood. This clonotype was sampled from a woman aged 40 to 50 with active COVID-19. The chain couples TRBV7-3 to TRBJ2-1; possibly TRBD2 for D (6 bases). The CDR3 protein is CASSLGLAGNEQFF. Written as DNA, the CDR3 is TGTGCCAGCAGCTTAGGATTGGCGGGGAATGAGCAGTTCTTC.